The 21 T cell receptor beta chains below come from one sample, sequenced in a study of blood T cell repertoires in COVID-19. The data were produced by immunoSEQ multiplex PCR, yet TCRdb's version contains in-frame clones alone and is incomplete. The profile shows 390,000 or so clones, 75% to 90% of them singletons. The sample consisted of PBMCs or T cells enriched from blood (not recorded which). These receptors were taken from a man in his late teens or twenties who had recovered from COVID-19.

The chain uses TRBV4-3 and TRBJ2-1; unclear D gene. The V and J ends lost 0 bases and 0 bases respectively, with 9 bases between them. There are 16 residues in the CDR3. Germline-derived CDR1 and CDR2 are LGHNA and YSLEER. The DNA of the CDR3 is TGCGCCAGCAGCCAAGACGCGGTAAGCTCCTACAATGAGCAGTTCTTC. It is translated as CASSQDAVSSYNEQFF.

J is TRBJ2-1 and V is TRBV7-8, with 7 bases lining up with TRBD1. After removal of 5 bases from V and 5 bases from J, the junction contained 15 bases not matched to a gene. The CDR3 is 17 amino acids. Per germline, CDR1 SGHVS and CDR2 FQNEAQ. The CDR3 region has the DNA TGTGCCAGCAGCCCAAGGACAGGTTCCTTGGGGGACAATGAGCAGTTCTTC. Its protein product is CASSPRTGSLGDNEQFF.

V and J are TRBV14 and TRBJ1-6; the D is unclear. Trimming left V 3 bases short and J 0 bases short, with 24 bases between. The CDR3 length is 21 residues. The germline V gene has CDR1 SGHDN and CDR2 FVKESK. Written as DNA, the CDR3 is TGTGCCAGCAGCCACGAGGAGGCTTCCCCGAAAAGCCTCTCCTATAATTCACCCCTCCACTTT. It yields the protein CASSHEEASPKSLSYNSPLHF.

V usage is TRBV4-1 and J usage is TRBJ2-7; TRBD2 aligns across 9 bases. Germline V gene sequence: CDR1 MGHRA, CDR2 YSYEKL. Trimming at V came to 0 bases and at J to 2 bases, leaving 8 bases not matched to a gene. The CDR3 runs 17 residues. The CDR3 spells CASSQDGRSGSTYEQYF. Written as DNA, the CDR3 is TGCGCCAGCAGCCAAGATGGGCGTAGCGGGAGTACCTACGAGCAGTACTTC.

The J gene is TRBJ1-1, the V gene TRBV5-1; TRBD1 matches at 8 bases. The length of the CDR3 is 15 residues. V trimming: 0 bases; J trimming: 4 bases; junction bases outside the gene matches: 5. CDR1 SGHRS and CDR2 YFSETQ come from the germline V gene. The CDR3 nucleotides are TGCGCCAGCAGCTTGGCGCAGGGGGCGGCCACTGAAGCTTTCTTT. Translated, it gives CASSLAQGAATEAFF. The complete variable domain, with remaining parts taken from reference TRBV5-1 and TRBJ1-1, reads KAGVTQTPRYLIKTRGQQVTLSCSPISGHRSVSWYQQTPGQGLQFLFEYFSETQRNKGNFPGRFSGRQFSNSRSEMNVSTLELGDSALYLCASSLAQGAATEAFFGQGTRLTVV.

This rearrangement joins TRBV12-3 or TRBV12-4 to TRBJ2-7, with no clear D. Trimming pared 6 bases from V and 3 bases from J, leaving 9 bases between. The CDR3 spans 12 residues. CDR3: CASSRNDYEQYF. CDR3 in DNA: TGTGCCAGCAGCAGGAACGACTACGAGCAGTACTTC.

V and J are TRBV7-9 and TRBJ2-7, with no clear D. The V gene lost 3 bases and the J gene lost 4 bases, with 13 bases spanning the gap. The CDR3 length is 14 residues. Germline V lookup: CDR1 SEHNR, CDR2 FQNEAQ (reference sequence). In DNA form, the CDR3 reads TGTGCCAGCAGCTTCACGTTTCCGCGGTACGAGCAGTACTTC. This codes for CASSFTFPRYEQYF.

The genes are TRBV9 and TRBJ2-1; 13 nucleotides align to TRBD2. Trimming cost V 3 bases and J 7 bases; bases outside gene matches: 4. This CDR3 region has 15 residues. The germline V gene has CDR1 SGDLS and CDR2 YYNGEE. This CDR3 is CASSAGTSGKNEQFF. The CDR3 nucleotides read TGTGCCAGCAGCGCCGGGACTAGCGGGAAGAATGAGCAGTTCTTC.

The chain uses TRBV19 and TRBJ1-2, with 7 bases aligning to TRBD1. The CDR3 extends over 13 amino acids. V lost 3 bases and J lost 4; bases outside the gene matches: 2. Per germline, CDR1 LNHDA and CDR2 SQIVND (reference sequence). The CDR3 reads CASSIGTAYGYTF. CDR3 nucleotide sequence: TGTGCCAGTAGTATTGGGACAGCCTATGGCTACACCTTC.

The genes are TRBV6-5 and TRBJ2-6, with 7 nucleotides matching TRBD1. This CDR3 has 15 amino acids. With 7 bases clipped from V and 4 bases from J, the junction kept 7 bases outside the gene matches. Germline loops: CDR1 MNHEY, CDR2 SVGAGI. In nucleotides, the CDR3 is TGTGCCAGCAACACACAGGGGTCCGGGGCCAACGTCCTGACTTTC. This sequence encodes CASNTQGSGANVLTF.

This clone showed up just once. J is TRBJ1-1 and V is TRBV30, with a tentative D call TRBD1 (6 bases). This CDR3 spans 14 amino acids. CDR1 GTSNPN and CDR2 SVGIG come from the germline V gene (reference sequence). Trimming removed 2 bases at V and 0 bases at J, with 10 bases between. DNA for the CDR3: TGTGCCTGGAGTACGGGACACCTGAACACTGAAGCTTTCTTT. Amino acid sequence: CAWSTGHLNTEAFF.

This sequence joins TRBV7-9 and TRBJ2-1; maybe TRBD1 (5 bases). Germline V gives CDR1 SEHNR, CDR2 FQNEAQ (reference sequence). The CDR3 extends over 15 amino acids. V dropped 1 base and J dropped 6 bases, with 13 bases sitting between them. CDR3 protein: CASSLGPGLGNEQFF. The CDR3 DNA reads TGTGCCAGCAGCTTAGGTCCAGGGTTGGGCAATGAGCAGTTCTTC.

This chain uses TRBV4-1 with TRBJ1-4; D gene unclear. V was trimmed by 1 base and J by 3 bases, leaving 9 bases between them. This CDR3 region has 15 residues. Per germline, CDR1 MGHRA and CDR2 YSYEKL. In DNA, the CDR3 is TGCGCCAGCAGCCAAGTTGGCGGTGCTAATGAAAAACTGTTTTTT. It is translated as CASSQVGGANEKLFF.

This chain connects TRBV19 to TRBJ2-4; the match to TRBD1 covers 7 bases. CDR1 and CDR2 (germline): LNHDA, SQIVND (reference sequence). The CDR3 spans 16 residues. With V trimmed by 7 bases and J by 6 bases, 15 bases remained unmatched. The DNA of the CDR3 is TGTGCCAGTAAGGGGCCGTACAGGGGTACTTCAAACATTCAGTACTTC. This translates into CASKGPYRGTSNIQYF.

The chain employs TRBV4-1 and TRBJ1-5; D may be TRBD1 (6 bases). The ends were cut back, 1 base at V and 8 bases at J, with 12 bases in the middle. The length of the CDR3 is 14 residues. Germline-derived CDR1 and CDR2 are MGHRA and YSYEKL. The CDR3 sequence is CASSQVIQGKPQHF. The CDR3 nucleotides are TGCGCCAGCAGCCAAGTGATCCAGGGGAAGCCCCAGCATTTT.

This clone was detected only once. V is TRBV18 and J is TRBJ1-2, with a tentative D call TRBD1 (6 bases). V was clipped by 3 bases and J by 1 base, with 9 bases between them. Germline CDR1 KGHSH, CDR2 LQKENI. The CDR3 has 14 amino acids. CDR3 loop: CASSPWTVNYGYTF. As DNA, the CDR3 is TGTGCCAGCTCACCTTGGACAGTTAACTATGGCTACACCTTC.

This clone was counted between two and nine times. The chain has TRBV7-2 and TRBJ1-3, with TRBD1 as a possible D gene (5 bases). CDR1 and CDR2 from the germline V gene are SGHTA and FQGNSA. The V end lost 5 bases, the J end lost 4 bases, and 18 bases lay between the germline ends. The CDR3 is made up of 16 amino acids. The CDR3 DNA is TGTGCCAGCAGCCTACAGGCCCTGGCCTCCGGAAACACCATATATTTT. It is translated as CASSLQALASGNTIYF.

The gene calls are TRBV13 and TRBJ1-1; D possibly corresponds to TRBD1 (5 bases). This CDR3 comprises 14 residues. Germline V lookup: CDR1 PRHDT, CDR2 FYEKMQ (reference sequence). V was pared by 0 bases and J by 4 bases, with 9 bases between. CDR3 DNA sequence: TGTGCCAGCAGCTTAGGCGTGGGGGGCACTGAAGCTTTCTTT. Amino acid sequence: CASSLGVGGTEAFF.

With regard to this clone: This specimen includes other DNA sequences encoding the same CDR3. The gene calls are TRBV27 and TRBJ2-3; 9 bases match TRBD2. J gave up 1 base and V 6 bases, and 5 bases lay outside the gene matches. Looked up from germline, CDR1 is MNHEY and CDR2 is SMNVEV (reference sequence). The CDR3 consists of 15 residues. In DNA form, the CDR3 reads TGTGCCAGCAGCCCTAGGACTAGCGGCACAGATACGCAGTATTTT. This sequence encodes CASSPRTSGTDTQYF.

This rearrangement joins TRBV7-9 to TRBJ1-1, with 10 bases that match TRBD1. Trimming removed 1 base from V and 8 bases from J; junction bases left unmatched: 16. Looked up from germline, CDR1 is SEHNR and CDR2 is FQNEAQ (reference sequence). The CDR3 loop spans 18 amino acids. The CDR3 loop reads CASSLGFLGLGTGAEAFF. CDR3 nucleotides: TGTGCCAGCAGCTTAGGGTTTTTAGGGCTCGGGACAGGGGCCGAAGCTTTCTTT.

This chain links TRBV3-1 (or the pseudogene TRBV3-2) with TRBJ1-1; the D gene is possibly TRBD1 (6 bases). The germline CDR1 and CDR2 sequences are LGHDT and YNNKEL (reference sequence). Trimming stripped 6 bases from V and 5 bases from J, with 10 bases between. The CDR3 spans 12 residues. The CDR3 DNA follows: TGTGCCAGCAGGACAGGAAGAACTGAAGCTTTCTTT. It codes for CASRTGRTEAFF.